The T cell receptor (beta chain) under discussion was sequenced for a study of glioma-infiltrating T cells after dendritic cell vaccination. Across the study: Monocyte-derived dendritic cells, cultured six to seven days with IL-4 and GM-CSF, were pulsed with autologous tumor lysate.

The time point was: after dendritic cell vaccination, including at tumor progression/relapse. All glioblastoma patients lacked an isocitrate dehydrogenase mutation. Before vaccination, two weeks after the third vaccination, and at progression, PBMC were collected. Trimming removed 5 bases at V and 8 bases at J, with 9 bases between. The CDR3 length is 12 residues. Per germline, CDR1 SGHVS and CDR2 FQNEAQ. Primers: 60 V beta forward and 13 J beta reverse. Assay used: immunoSEQ multiplex PCR; TCRdb lists only in-frame clones, some missing. The sample includes over 90,000 clones, 75% to 90% of them seen just once.

The origin of this receptor is a human donor with glioblastoma. The chain employs TRBV7-8 and TRBJ1-4; D remains ambiguous. This specimen consisted of blood, obtained after dendritic cell vaccination. For the CDR3, the DNA is TGTGCCAGCAGCCTCGGAGGGGAAAAACTGTTTTTT. It specifies CASSLGGEKLFF.